The TCR beta chain under discussion was sequenced for a study of T cell responses to AZD1222 COVID-19 vaccine. Profiled with immunoSEQ multiplex PCR; TCRdb holds only in-frame clones, not every one. The sample records under 200,000 clones, approximately 92% being singletons. The V and J ends lost 2 bases and 5 bases, in that order; junction bases with no gene match: 8. The CDR3 is 16 residues long. Germline lookup yields CDR1 MNHEY and CDR2 SVGAGI. The chain recombines TRBV6-5 with TRBJ1-5, with TRBD1 matching 8 bases. The sequences come from peripheral blood, collected on day 0 of AZD1222 vaccination. This TCR was sampled from an adult in good health. The CDR3: CASSYSGQGTDQPQHF. CDR3 DNA: TGTGCCAGCAGTTACAGCGGACAGGGAACCGATCAGCCCCAGCATTTT.